These 16 T cell receptor beta chains were sequenced from one sample in a study of response to subunit inactivated influenza vaccine. TCRdb used MiXCR to reprocess the RT-PCR reads, holding one entry per CDR3 protein. Of around 760,000 distinct CDR3 sequences in the sample, roughly 13% were seen once. This specimen was PBMCs from blood, taken less than 15 days before vaccination. These receptors all come from a man in his fifties who received an inactivated influenza vaccine.

This clonotype showed up just a few times. The chain carries TRBV15 and TRBJ1-4; TRBD1 matches at 7 bases. CDR1 is LNHNV and CDR2 is YYDKDF in the germline V gene (reference sequence). The length of the CDR3 is 16 residues. Trimming cost V 0 bases and J 7 bases; bases outside gene matches: 8. The CDR3 region has the DNA TGTGCCACCAGCAGAGATCCGACAGCAGGGGGTGAAAAACTGTTTTTT. It translates to CATSRDPTAGGEKLFF.

This clonotype was seen more than once but under ten times. V is TRBV5-5 and J is TRBJ1-1, with D hard to call. Germline assignment: CDR1 SGHKS and CDR2 YYEKEE (reference sequence). The V and J ends lost 0 bases and 0 bases respectively, with 9 bases between them. This CDR3 region has 15 residues. The CDR3: CASSLEGTLNTEAFF. The CDR3 DNA is TGTGCCAGCAGCTTGGAAGGAACCCTGAACACTGAAGCTTTCTTT.

The chain combines TRBV6-1 with TRBJ2-1, with a tentative D call TRBD1 (5 bases). Trimming removed 6 bases from V and 5 bases from J, with 17 bases in between. Germline CDR1 is MNHNS and CDR2 is SASEGT. The CDR3 has 15 amino acids. For the CDR3, the DNA is TGTGCCAGCAGCGAACACTCAGGGCGGAACAATGAGCAGTTCTTC. Translating it yields CASSEHSGRNNEQFF.

This chain links TRBV5-1 with TRBJ1-1, with 9 bases matching TRBD1. There are 16 residues in the CDR3. Losses at the gene ends were 0 bases for V and 7 bases for J; bases not matched to a gene: 10. Germline V lookup: CDR1 SGHRS, CDR2 YFSETQ. This chain's CDR3 is CASSLEPGQGIGEAFF. CDR3 bases: TGCGCCAGCAGCTTGGAACCGGGACAGGGAATCGGTGAAGCTTTCTTT. The full variable domain, completed using reference TRBV5-1 and TRBJ1-1, is KAGVTQTPRYLIKTRGQQVTLSCSPISGHRSVSWYQQTPGQGLQFLFEYFSETQRNKGNFPGRFSGRQFSNSRSEMNVSTLELGDSALYLCASSLEPGQGIGEAFFGQGTRLTVV.

This clonotype was seen more than once but under ten times. V gene TRBV5-1 combines with J gene TRBJ2-1; D is possibly TRBD2 (7 bases). The CDR3 has 16 amino acids. CDR1 is SGHRS, CDR2 YFSETQ, per germline. V lost 1 base and J 4 bases, leaving 15 bases between the germline ends. As DNA, the CDR3 is TGCGCCAGCAGCTTGCGGATTCGGGGGGCTTACAATGAGCAGTTCTTC. Its translation: CASSLRIRGAYNEQFF.

This clonotype was picked up a small number of times. This chain connects TRBV20-1 to TRBJ2-7, with 8 bases aligning to TRBD1. This CDR3 spans 15 amino acids. Germline V gene lookup returns CDR1 DFQATT and CDR2 SNEGSKA (reference sequence). V gave up 1 base and J gave up 1 base; unmatched junction bases: 6. CDR3 nucleotides: TGCAGTGCTAGAGGGAACAGGGGGAGTTCCTACGAGCAGTACTTC. Protein sequence: CSARGNRGSSYEQYF.

V and J are TRBV7-2 and TRBJ2-1, with a weak D call TRBD2 (6 bases). The V gene's germline CDR1 is SGHTA and CDR2 FQGNSA. This CDR3 has 17 amino acids. V was shortened by 3 bases and J by 7 bases, with 22 bases between the two germline ends. CDR3 DNA: TGTGCCAGCAGCTTTTTGCCCGGGCGGGGAGACCAGAATGAGCAGTTCTTC. Translated: CASSFLPGRGDQNEQFF.

A few counts support this clonotype. The rearrangement uses TRBV29-1 and TRBJ2-7; D may be TRBD2 (5 bases). The germline V and J ends were trimmed by 7 bases and 7 bases, with 17 bases remaining between them. This CDR3 region has 12 residues. CDR1 SQVTM and CDR2 ANQGSEA come from the germline V gene. The CDR3 DNA follows: TGCAGCGGGTCGGGATCTGGAGAGGAGCAGTACTTC. Encoded protein: CSGSGSGEEQYF.

This clonotype came up a few times. The chain is built from TRBV29-1 and TRBJ2-3; 11 bases match TRBD1. The V and J ends lost 7 bases and 4 bases, in that order; junction bases with no gene match: 10. The CDR3 is 15 residues long. From germline, CDR1 is SQVTM and CDR2 ANQGSEA. CDR3 DNA: TGCAGCGCCACATACGGACAGGGGGCCTCAGATACGCAGTATTTT. Its protein product is CSATYGQGASDTQYF.

This clonotype was recorded once. This chain connects TRBV10-3 to TRBJ2-5, with D maybe TRBD1 (5 bases). With 3 bases removed from V and 4 bases from J, the gap between germline ends came to 15 bases. CDR3 size: 15 residues. Germline V gene data show CDR1 as ENHRY and CDR2 as SYGVKD. Here the CDR3 reads CAISDNGQRRETQYF. DNA of the CDR3: TGTGCCATCAGTGATAACGGACAAAGGCGAGAGACCCAGTACTTC.

The rearrangement joins TRBV5-1 to TRBJ1-1, with a weak D call TRBD1 (5 bases). This CDR3 has 17 amino acids. Germline lookup yields CDR1 SGHRS and CDR2 YFSETQ. V shed 3 bases and J shed 1 base, with 19 bases lying between them. CDR3 loop: CASSSGGRQIPNTEAFF. As DNA, the CDR3 is TGCGCCAGCAGCTCTGGCGGACGACAGATACCGAACACTGAAGCTTTCTTT.

This clonotype appeared a few times. The chain is built from TRBV6-1 and TRBJ2-7; D is perhaps TRBD1 or TRBD2 (5 bases each). Trimming left V 6 bases short and J 0 bases short, with 9 bases between. Per the germline V gene, CDR1 is MNHNS and CDR2 is SASEGT. The CDR3 totals 13 residues. In DNA form, the CDR3 reads TGTGCCAGCAGGGCAGGGACCTCCTACGAGCAGTACTTC. Its protein is CASRAGTSYEQYF.

The chain combines TRBV24-1 with TRBJ2-3, with 12 bases that match TRBD2. J gave up 4 bases and V 5 bases, and 6 bases lay outside the gene matches. The CDR3 loop spans 16 amino acids. Germline V gives CDR1 KGHDR, CDR2 SFDVKD. CDR3 loop: CATSATSGRNADTQYF. The CDR3 DNA is TGTGCCACCAGTGCAACTAGCGGGAGGAACGCAGATACGCAGTATTTT.

This clonotype was counted only a few times. This chain links TRBV7-2 with TRBJ2-3; 10 bases align to TRBD2. V dropped 5 bases and J dropped 5; count of bases not matched to a gene: 10. Germline CDR1 SGHTA, CDR2 FQGNSA. The CDR3 spans 16 residues. The CDR3 DNA is TGTGCCAGCAGCATTAGAAGGCTAGCGGGGGTAGATACGCAGTATTTT. This encodes CASSIRRLAGVDTQYF.

This clonotype was detected ten times or more. V gene TRBV20-1 combines with J gene TRBJ2-7, with TRBD2 matching over 10 bases. With 4 bases clipped from V and 4 bases from J, the junction kept 16 bases outside the gene matches. The CDR3 runs to 17 residues. The germline V gene encodes CDR1 DFQATT and CDR2 SNEGSKA (reference sequence). CDR3: CSAIPRSPSGSQYEQYF. The CDR3 nucleotides read TGCAGTGCTATTCCAAGGTCCCCTAGCGGGAGTCAATACGAGCAGTACTTC.

J is TRBJ2-7 and V is TRBV28; D may be TRBD1 (6 bases). Trimming took 9 bases from V and 3 from J, leaving 15 bases between them. This CDR3 contains 13 residues. The germline V gene has CDR1 MDHEN and CDR2 SYDVKM. The CDR3: CASSQGFVYEQYF. In DNA form, the CDR3 reads TGTGCCAGTTCCCAGGGGTTTGTCTACGAGCAGTACTTC.